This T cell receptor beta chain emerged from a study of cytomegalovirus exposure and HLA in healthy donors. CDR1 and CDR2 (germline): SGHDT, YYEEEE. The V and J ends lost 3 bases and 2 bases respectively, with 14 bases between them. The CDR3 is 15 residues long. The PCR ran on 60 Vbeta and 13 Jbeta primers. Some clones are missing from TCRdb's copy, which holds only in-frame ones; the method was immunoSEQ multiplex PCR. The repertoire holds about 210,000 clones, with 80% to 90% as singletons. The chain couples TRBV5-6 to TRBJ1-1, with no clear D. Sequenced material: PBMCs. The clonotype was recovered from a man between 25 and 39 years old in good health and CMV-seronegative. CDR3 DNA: TGTGCCAGCAGCTCTACGTCGAAGCCCAACACTGAAGCTTTCTTT. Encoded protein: CASSSTSKPNTEAFF.